The following is a T cell receptor (beta chain) sequence with its context. Study processing details: Scientists estimated how many nucleated cells there were by amplifying reference gene primers. The table came from immunoSEQ multiplex PCR; TCRdb's copy has only in-frame clones and leaves some out. V and J calls and clone size come straight from that table; D and trimming were deduced from the DNA. Here the sample spans fewer than 350,000 clones, roughly 88% being singletons. CDR1 SGHNT and CDR2 YYREEE come from the germline V gene (reference sequence). This CDR3 has 13 residues. V lost 6 bases, J lost 2 bases, and 11 bases lay in between. This sample was taken from a study of blood T cell repertoires in COVID-19. Self-reported history from a screening survey and questionnaire set each donor's cohort.

V is TRBV5-4 and J is TRBJ1-1, with D unresolved. Sequencing was performed on PBMCs or T cells enriched from blood (not recorded which). The TCR originated in a woman aged 40-49 years with acute COVID-19. Here the CDR3 reads CASTVGVNTEAFF. The DNA for the CDR3 is TGTGCCAGCACCGTGGGAGTTAACACTGAAGCTTTCTTT.